Listed below are T cell receptor beta chains from one sample, sequenced in a study of cytomegalovirus exposure and HLA in healthy donors. Profiling relied on immunoSEQ multiplex PCR, and the TCRdb table lists in-frame clones only, not all of them. The sample totals some 160,000 clones. Sequencing used PBMCs. The receptors were sampled from a man aged 30 to 45 in good health and CMV-seronegative. Both conserved end residues are part of each CDR3. The D gene is left open where the match is weak.

D | J | V | CDR3 | DNA
. | TRBJ1-3 | TRBV11-2 | CASSLGGPGNTIYF | TGTGCCAGCAGCTTAGGGGGGCCTGGAAACACCATATATTTT
TRBD1 | TRBJ1-2 | TRBV6-6 | CASSTSRTGVYGYTF | TGTGCCAGCAGTACCTCCCGGACAGGGGTCTATGGCTACACCTTC
. | TRBJ2-7 | TRBV9 | CASSVVPSLEGEQYF | TGTGCCAGCAGCGTAGTCCCCAGCCTAGAGGGTGAGCAGTACTTC
TRBD2 | TRBJ2-1 | TRBV7-3 | CASSFDSGSYYNEQFF | TGTGCCAGCAGCTTCGATAGCGGGAGTTACTACAATGAGCAGTTCTTC
TRBD1 | TRBJ1-5 | TRBV10-3 | CATTPGTGSRNQPQHF | TGTGCCACGACACCCGGGACAGGCTCCCGCAATCAGCCCCAGCATTTT
. | TRBJ2-1 | TRBV11-3 | CASSSGVGYNEQFF | TGTGCCAGTTCGAGCGGAGTCGGGTACAATGAGCAGTTCTTC
TRBD1 | TRBJ1-2 | TRBV27 | CASSPDDRAHYGYTF | TGTGCCAGCAGTCCCGACGACAGGGCTCATTATGGCTACACCTTC
. | TRBJ2-7 | TRBV12-2 | CASRRRLAGNYEQYF | TGTGCAAGTCGCCGTCGACTAGCGGGAAACTACGAGCAGTACTTC
. | TRBJ2-3 | TRBV6-5 | CASRTTGPRTDTQYF | TGTGCCAGCAGGACGACGGGTCCCCGCACAGATACGCAGTATTTT
. | TRBJ1-1 | TRBV14 | CASSPFMTMTEAFF | TGTGCCAGCAGCCCCTTTATGACAATGACTGAAGCTTTCTTT
. | TRBJ2-5 | TRBV14 | CASSPQGWMQETQYF | TGTGCCAGCAGCCCCCAGGGATGGATGCAAGAGACCCAGTACTTC
. | TRBJ1-1 | TRBV19 | CASSLSRPRGGLVNTEAFF | TGTGCCAGTAGTCTATCTCGGCCCCGCGGTGGGTTGGTGAACACTGAAGCTTTCTTT
. | TRBJ2-2 | TRBV10-2 | CASERGRSELFF | TGCGCCAGCGAAAGAGGGCGCTCGGAGCTGTTTTTT
. | TRBJ1-3 | TRBV7-9 | CASRPRGSGNTIYF | TGTGCCAGCAGGCCCAGAGGGTCCGGAAACACCATATATTTT
. | TRBJ1-2 | TRBV5-5 | CASSLVQGGYTF | TGTGCCAGCAGCTTGGTACAGGGCGGCTACACCTTC
TRBD1 | TRBJ1-2 | TRBV5-5 | CASSFGQGGGYGYTF | TGTGCCAGCAGCTTCGGACAGGGGGGGGGATATGGCTACACCTTC
TRBD1 | TRBJ2-1 | TRBV9 | CASSVGTGGFNEQFF | TGTGCCAGCAGCGTAGGGACAGGGGGATTCAATGAGCAGTTCTTC
. | TRBJ2-2 | TRBV11-3 | CAYNGANTGELFF | TGTGCCTACAACGGGGCGAACACCGGGGAGCTGTTTTTT
TRBD1 | TRBJ1-2 | TRBV10-2 | CASRPGQGRVSGYTF | TGCGCCAGCAGACCGGGACAGGGGAGGGTTAGTGGCTACACCTTC
. | TRBJ1-4 | TRBV21-1 | CASSKARQGLYEKLFF | TGTGCCAGCAGCAAAGCGAGACAGGGGTTGTATGAAAAACTGTTTTTT
TRBD1 | TRBJ1-6 | TRBV5-8 | CASSQGQINSPLHF | TGTGCCAGCAGCCAGGGACAGATTAATTCACCCCTCCACTTT
. | TRBJ2-2 | TRBV11-2 | CASSAGVTGELFF | TGTGCCAGCAGCGCAGGGGTCACCGGGGAGCTGTTTTTT
. | TRBJ2-5 | TRBV18 | CASSPLSQEAQYF | TGTGCCAGCTCACCACTTTCCCAGGAGGCCCAGTACTTC
TRBD1 | TRBJ2-1 | TRBV10-3 | CAISGGQGTYNEQFF | TGTGCCATCAGTGGGGGACAGGGGACTTACAATGAGCAGTTCTTC
. | TRBJ1-5 | TRBV27 | CASSSEGRIRRWQPQHF | TGTGCCAGCAGTTCTGAGGGCCGAATCCGGAGGTGGCAGCCCCAGCATTTT
. | TRBJ2-1 | TRBV12-5 | CASLPISSYNEQFF | TGTGCTAGTCTCCCGATTAGCTCCTACAATGAGCAGTTCTTC
. | TRBJ2-7 | TRBV30 | CAWGPNSYEQYF | TGTGCCTGGGGGCCAAATTCCTACGAGCAGTACTTC
. | TRBJ2-5 | TRBV19 | CASSIGPGSGITQYF | TGTGCCAGTAGTATAGGGCCGGGGTCGGGGATTACCCAGTACTTC
TRBD2 | TRBJ2-3 | TRBV5-1 | CASSSKSPGTGGDTQYF | TGCGCCAGCAGCTCCAAATCCCCCGGGACGGGGGGGGATACGCAGTATTTT
TRBD2 | TRBJ2-5 | TRBV5-1 | CASSSGLAGVTETQYF | TGCGCCAGCAGCTCAGGACTAGCGGGAGTTACAGAGACCCAGTACTTC
TRBD1 | TRBJ1-1 | TRBV29-1 | CSVEPPDRGTEAFF | TGCAGCGTTGAACCACCCGACAGGGGTACTGAAGCTTTCTTT
. | TRBJ2-3 | TRBV6-1 | CASNSDSSTDTQYF | TGTGCCAGCAATTCGGACAGTAGCACAGATACGCAGTATTTT
TRBD2 | TRBJ2-1 | TRBV7-9 | CASSLAAGGPNEQFF | TGTGCCAGCAGCTTAGCCGCGGGAGGCCCCAATGAGCAGTTCTTC
. | TRBJ2-5 | TRBV7-6 | CASSFPAQTQYF | TGTGCCAGCAGCTTCCCCGCGCAGACCCAGTACTTC
. | TRBJ1-2 | TRBV4-2 | CASSQASTGANYGYTF | TGTGCCAGCAGCCAAGCCTCGACAGGAGCTAACTATGGCTACACCTTC
TRBD1 | TRBJ2-1 | TRBV11-3 | CASSPTGLEMNEQFF | TGTGCCAGCAGCCCGACAGGGTTAGAAATGAATGAGCAGTTCTTC
TRBD1 | TRBJ1-4 | TRBV5-1 | CASSLLTGGEKLFF | TGCGCCAGCAGCTTGCTAACAGGGGGTGAAAAACTGTTTTTT
. | TRBJ1-5 | TRBV10-3 | CAISESLNDQPQHF | TGTGCCATCAGTGAGTCCCTAAATGATCAGCCCCAGCATTTT
TRBD2 | TRBJ2-2 | TRBV28 | CASSFPAGNTGELFF | TGTGCCAGCAGTTTCCCAGCGGGAAACACCGGGGAGCTGTTTTTT
TRBD1 | TRBJ2-7 | TRBV11-2 | CASSLTRGQTYEQYF | TGTGCCAGCAGCTTAACACGGGGACAGACCTACGAGCAGTACTTC
TRBD2 | TRBJ2-3 | TRBV4-2 | CASRGLAPTDTQYF | TGTGCCAGCCGGGGACTAGCGCCCACAGATACGCAGTATTTT
. | TRBJ1-4 | TRBV9 | CASSVSGVTNEKLFF | TGTGCCAGCAGCGTCAGCGGTGTAACTAATGAAAAACTGTTTTTT
. | TRBJ2-1 | TRBV15 | CATSRDRGGSEDYNEQFF | TGTGCCACCAGCAGAGATCGAGGAGGGAGTGAGGACTACAATGAGCAGTTCTTC
. | TRBJ2-7 | TRBV5-4 | CASSFDRDTYEQYF | TGTGCCAGCAGCTTCGACCGGGACACCTACGAGCAGTACTTC
TRBD2 | TRBJ2-1 | TRBV6-4 | CASSDRLAGDINEQFF | TGTGCCAGCAGTGACCGACTAGCGGGAGATATCAATGAGCAGTTCTTC
. | TRBJ1-1 | TRBV19 | CASTTQGLGDTEAFF | TGTGCCAGTACTACCCAGGGTCTCGGAGACACTGAAGCTTTCTTT
. | TRBJ2-3 | TRBV29-1 | CSVVGSSTDTQYF | TGCAGCGTTGTGGGGAGTAGCACAGATACGCAGTATTTT
TRBD2 | TRBJ2-2 | TRBV14 | CASSQDRLAGDTGELFF | TGTGCCAGCAGCCAAGACCGACTAGCGGGAGACACCGGGGAGCTGTTTTTT
TRBD2 | TRBJ2-1 | TRBV11-2 | CASSLASGTEQFF | TGTGCCAGCAGCTTGGCTAGCGGGACTGAGCAGTTCTTC
TRBD1 | TRBJ1-2 | TRBV29-1 | CSVGDSLGWEGYTF | TGCAGCGTTGGGGACAGTCTCGGTTGGGAGGGCTACACCTTC
. | TRBJ2-1 | TRBV6-1 | CASSENRFSYNEQFF | TGTGCCAGCAGTGAAAACAGGTTTTCCTACAATGAGCAGTTCTTC
. | TRBJ1-5 | TRBV6-5 | CASSVGTGRSQHF | TGTGCCAGCAGTGTCGGAACAGGGAGATCCCAGCATTTT